This entry lists 9 T cell receptor beta chains sequenced from one sample in a study of T cells after yellow fever vaccination. TCRdb itself ran the 5' RACE reads through MiXCR, one entry per CDR3 protein. The sample consists of roughly 32,000 distinct CDR3 sequences, 6% to 8.5% of them appearing once. Here the sequenced sample was PBMCs, either bulk or a sorted T-cell subset (CD4+, CD8+, memory, or dextramer-sorted; not recorded which), taken on the day of the first yellow fever vaccination. These receptors came from a man aged 18 to 30 who received the YFV17D yellow fever vaccine.

This clonotype was recorded at least ten times. The J gene is TRBJ2-2, the V gene TRBV20-1; D is unresolved. V was trimmed by 3 bases and J by 6 bases, leaving 8 bases between them. The CDR3 totals 12 residues. CDR1 and CDR2 from the germline V gene are DFQATT and SNEGSKA (reference sequence). The DNA of the CDR3 is TGCAGTGCTAGTATTTACGCCGGGGAGCTGTTTTTT. This encodes CSASIYAGELFF.

This clonotype was seen at least ten times. V gene TRBV20-1 combines with J gene TRBJ1-2; unclear D gene. The CDR3 contains 13 residues. The V gene lost 6 bases and the J gene lost 4 bases, with 15 bases spanning the gap. Germline loops: CDR1 DFQATT, CDR2 SNEGSKA (reference sequence). In DNA, the CDR3 is TGCAGTGCCCCCCCCCAGGCCCGCTATGGCTACACCTTC. The encoded protein is CSAPPQARYGYTF.

This clonotype was found a few times. The rearrangement links TRBV5-1 to TRBJ2-3, with TRBD2 matching 12 bases. J was trimmed by 5 bases and V by 7 bases; bases with no gene match: 5. The CDR3 has 14 residues. Per the germline V gene, CDR1 is SGHRS and CDR2 is YFSETQ. The CDR3 reads CASWTSGVRDTQYF. In nucleotides, the CDR3 is TGCGCCAGCTGGACTAGCGGGGTAAGAGATACGCAGTATTTT.

This rearrangement joins TRBV5-1 to TRBJ2-1; the match to TRBD2 covers 7 bases. After removal of 3 bases from V and 5 bases from J, the junction contained 8 bases not matched to a gene. The CDR3 sequence is 15 residues long. CDR1 is SGHRS and CDR2 is YFSETQ in the germline V gene. In DNA, the CDR3 is TGCGCCAGCAGCTCCCCCCAGCGGGGAAACAATGAGCAGTTCTTC. Translated: CASSSPQRGNNEQFF.

This clonotype was observed at least ten times. V usage is TRBV12-3 or TRBV12-4 and J usage is TRBJ1-5, with D unclear. V gave up 3 bases and J gave up 11 bases, with 11 bases separating them. The CDR3 contains 12 residues. In DNA, the CDR3 is TGTGCCAGCAGTTTGGGTAGGGTTGCCCAGCATTTT. Protein: CASSLGRVAQHF.

The chain couples TRBV27 to TRBJ1-1; possibly TRBD1 for D (6 bases). V lost 6 bases to trimming and J lost 1 base, with 15 bases between them. Germline CDR1 MNHEY, CDR2 SMNVEV (reference sequence). CDR3 length: 15 amino acids. The CDR3 nucleotides are TGTGCCAGCAGCCCGGGGGGCAACCGGAACACTGAAGCTTTCTTT. Its protein is CASSPGGNRNTEAFF.

In this sample, this clonotype turned up many times. The chain combines TRBV24-1 with TRBJ2-3; D remains unclear. Germline-derived CDR1 and CDR2 are KGHDR and SFDVKD. The CDR3 consists of 13 residues. The germline V and J ends were trimmed by 2 bases and 3 bases, with 5 bases remaining between them. This CDR3 reads CATSDWRTDTQYF. In nucleotides, the CDR3 is TGTGCCACCAGTGATTGGCGGACAGATACGCAGTATTTT.

Concerning this clonotype itself: This sequence may be a read error, since a much larger clone differs from it by one base. This is likely a read error, given that the CDR3 carries no conserved phenylalanine or tryptophan at its end. V is TRBV2 and J is TRBJ1-2; D gene ambiguous. Trimming removed 3 bases from V and 4 bases from J, with 9 bases in between. Per germline, CDR1 SNHLY and CDR2 FYNNEI. There are 13 residues in the CDR3. The CDR3 protein is CASSDAAGYGYTS. The CDR3 region has the DNA TGTGCCAGCAGTGATGCGGCAGGCTATGGCTACACCTCC.

This clonotype was seen at least ten times. The CDR3 DNA is TGTGCCAGCACCCAGGGGCGGTTCTCCTACGAGCAGTACTTC. Translating gives CASTQGRFSYEQYF. The rearrangement uses TRBV6-1 and TRBJ2-7; weak D call: TRBD1 (6 bases). There are 14 residues in the CDR3. From germline, CDR1 is MNHNS and CDR2 SASEGT. V was cut by 7 bases and J by 0 bases, with 13 bases left in between.